Listed here are 24 T cell receptor beta chains from one sample, sequenced in a study of blood T cells in healthy people across ages. Primed by a sample-barcoded 5' primer and a J-beta primer mix, a second PCR proceeded for roughly 7 to 11 cycles. TCRdb analysed the 5' RACE reads with MiXCR anew, one entry per CDR3 protein. Found here are about 730,000 distinct CDR3 sequences, roughly 41% of them singletons; the top ten hold 20% to 25%. Sequencing was done on a sample of blood. The receptors were sampled from a woman aged 55-70 years in good health.

With respect to this clonotype: This could be a read error, since a much larger clone is one nucleotide away. This sequence joins TRBV3-1 and TRBJ2-4; 7 nucleotides agree with TRBD2. TRBJ2-7 explains the end of the DNA better; the J call may be wrong. The CDR3 is made up of 15 amino acids. Germline V gene data show CDR1 as LGHDT and CDR2 as YNNKEL (reference sequence). The CDR3 reads CASSQWAGERDEQYF. The CDR3 DNA is TGTGCCAGCAGCCAATGGGCGGGAGAGCGAGACGAGCAGTACTTC.

The chain carries TRBV14 and TRBJ2-3; 7 nucleotides match TRBD2. CDR3 size: 17 residues. The V and J ends lost 0 bases and 2 bases, in that order; junction bases with no gene match: 8. Germline CDR1 is SGHDN and CDR2 is FVKESK. The DNA for the CDR3 is TGTGCCAGCAGCCAAGATTCTCGAGCGGGATTCACAGATACGCAGTATTTT. Translating it yields CASSQDSRAGFTDTQYF.

The chain recombines TRBV12-3 or TRBV12-4 with TRBJ1-1; 7 bases are a match to TRBD1. The length of the CDR3 is 14 residues. J gave up 8 bases and V 3 bases, and 9 bases lay outside the gene matches. The CDR3 region is CASSFLAGTAEAFF. The DNA for the CDR3 is TGTGCCAGCAGTTTCCTTGCCGGGACAGCCGAAGCTTTCTTT.

The rearrangement joins TRBV24-1 to TRBJ1-5, with D possibly matching TRBD1 (5 bases). The length of the CDR3 is 14 residues. The V end lost 5 bases, the J end lost 6 bases, and 13 bases lay between the germline ends. The germline gives CDR1 KGHDR, CDR2 SFDVKD. CDR3 protein: CATSAGGSAQPQHF. DNA of the CDR3: TGTGCCACCAGTGCGGGGGGGTCGGCTCAGCCCCAGCATTTT.

The chain combines TRBV20-1 with TRBJ2-3, with 12 bases aligning to TRBD2. V gave up 6 bases and J gave up 3 bases; unmatched junction bases: 7. The CDR3 runs to 15 residues. Germline V CDR1 and CDR2: DFQATT, SNEGSKA (reference sequence). The CDR3 is CSAKGLAGKTDTQYF. DNA for the CDR3: TGCAGTGCCAAAGGACTAGCGGGGAAGACAGATACGCAGTATTTT.

Concerning this clonotype: A much larger clone differs by one base, so this may be a read error. The chain joins TRBV7-6 to TRBJ2-3; D call uncertain. The CDR3 covers 11 residues. V lost 5 bases, J lost 5 bases, and 5 bases lay in between. Germline V gives CDR1 SGHVS, CDR2 FNYEAQ. CDR3 amino acids: CASSHLDTQYF. CDR3 sequence (DNA): TGTGCCAGCAGCCACCTAGATACGCAGTATTTT.

The chain uses TRBV3-1 and TRBJ2-1; D perhaps matches TRBD2 (5 bases). V gave up 1 base and J gave up 11 bases, with 18 bases separating them. Germline values: CDR1 LGHDT, CDR2 YNNKEL (reference sequence). The CDR3 runs to 15 residues. CDR3 in DNA: TGTGCCAGCAGCCAAGTGAGGACTCAATATGTACAGCAGTTCTTC. Translating it yields CASSQVRTQYVQQFF.

There are many counts of this clonotype. The CDR3 nucleotides read TGTGCCAGCAGCCTTGAAGGGTACAATGAGCAGTTCTTC. Translated: CASSLEGYNEQFF. The chain combines TRBV3-1 with TRBJ2-1; D is unresolved. There are 13 residues in the CDR3. Germline V lookup: CDR1 LGHDT, CDR2 YNNKEL (reference sequence). V was shortened by 4 bases and J by 4 bases, with 8 bases between the two germline ends.

The chain couples TRBV7-9 to TRBJ1-1; 10 bases are shared with TRBD1. The length of the CDR3 is 18 residues. Germline V gives CDR1 SEHNR, CDR2 FQNEAQ (reference sequence). After removal of 2 bases from V and 1 base from J, the junction contained 10 bases not matched to a gene. CDR3 region: CASSLRLGTGVENTEAFF. CDR3 sequence (DNA): TGTGCCAGCAGCTTACGCCTAGGGACAGGGGTCGAGAACACTGAAGCTTTCTTT. The whole variable domain, filled in from reference TRBV7-9 and TRBJ1-1, reads DTGVSQNPRHKITKRGQNVTFRCDPISEHNRLYWYRQTLGQGPEFLTYFQNEAQLEKSRLLSDRFSAERPKGSFSTLEIQRTEQGDSAMYLCASSLRLGTGVENTEAFFGQGTRLTVV.

The gene calls are TRBV28 and TRBJ2-5; D call uncertain. CDR3 length: 12 residues. V lost 6 bases and J lost 5, with 10 bases in between. CDR1 and CDR2 (germline): MDHEN, SYDVKM. The CDR3 nucleotides are TGTGCCAGCAGCAGCCAGGACGAGACCCAGTACTTC. Translating it yields CASSSQDETQYF.

V is TRBV5-1 and J is TRBJ1-1; D remains ambiguous. The germline CDR1 and CDR2 sequences are SGHRS and YFSETQ. The CDR3 totals 19 residues. Trimming shortened V by 0 bases and J by 10 bases, and 31 bases separated the two germline ends. The CDR3 DNA reads TGCGCCAGCAGCTTGGACGGTCCCTCGACCTCTACCAGTAGGTTCGGAGCTTTCTTT. As protein: CASSLDGPSTSTSRFGAFF.

This clonotype appeared a few times. Here the CDR3 reads CASSVGIGNTQYF. The DNA of the CDR3 is TGTGCCAGCAGCGTGGGTATCGGGAATACGCAGTATTTT. V usage is TRBV7-2 and J usage is TRBJ2-3, with a weak D call TRBD2 (5 bases). Germline assignment: CDR1 SGHTA and CDR2 FQGNSA. The CDR3 covers 13 residues. V gave up 5 bases and J gave up 7 bases, with 13 bases separating them.

This clonotype was recorded at least ten times. The chain combines TRBV12-3 or TRBV12-4 with TRBJ2-7; possible D gene TRBD2, 7 bases. Trimming cost V 6 bases and J 4 bases, with 19 bases left between them. The CDR3 has 15 residues. The CDR3 coding sequence is TGTGCCAGCAGACTCGCGGGGGCGCATCGGTACGAGCAGTACTTC. It codes for CASRLAGAHRYEQYF.

The rearrangement links TRBV6-1 to TRBJ2-3; TRBD1 aligns across 9 bases. This CDR3 contains 15 residues. V lost 7 bases, J lost 2 bases, and 7 bases stayed unmatched. In germline, CDR1 is MNHNS, CDR2 SASEGT. The CDR3 is CASTSGTGNTDTQYF. CDR3 nucleotides: TGTGCCAGCACCTCCGGGACAGGGAACACAGATACGCAGTATTTT.

This clonotype was seen only a few times. This rearrangement joins TRBV3-1 to TRBJ2-5; D possibly matches TRBD1 or TRBD2 (6 bases each). The germline V gene has CDR1 LGHDT and CDR2 YNNKEL (reference sequence). The CDR3 loop spans 15 amino acids. V lost 3 bases and J lost 5, with 16 bases in between. CDR3 DNA sequence: TGTGCCAGCAGCCAGAATAAGGGGGGCCACGAGACCCAGTACTTC. Translated: CASSQNKGGHETQYF.

A word on this clonotype: This may be a read error: a much more frequent sequence differs by one nucleotide. V usage is TRBV6-2 or TRBV6-3 and J usage is TRBJ2-2, with 9 bases lining up with TRBD2. The V gene end was trimmed by 5 bases and the J gene end by 6 bases; junction bases not matched to a gene: 13. The CDR3 has 17 amino acids. In germline, CDR1 is MNHEY, CDR2 SVGEGT. CDR3 residues: CASSPLTGGRAAGELFF. Written as DNA, the CDR3 is TGTGCCAGCAGTCCTCTGACTGGCGGGAGGGCCGCCGGGGAGCTGTTTTTT.

The CDR3 sequence is CASSLSSSADTQYF. The CDR3 DNA sequence: TGTGCCAGCAGTTTAAGTAGCAGCGCAGATACGCAGTATTTT. The chain joins TRBV27 to TRBJ2-3, with unresolved D. V was cut by 2 bases and J by 4 bases, with 10 bases left in between. The CDR3 runs to 14 residues. Germline V gives CDR1 MNHEY, CDR2 SMNVEV (reference sequence).

The chain links TRBV13 to TRBJ1-2; possibly TRBD1 for D (6 bases). Per germline, CDR1 PRHDT and CDR2 FYEKMQ (reference sequence). V lost 4 bases, J lost 4 bases, and 13 bases lay in between. The CDR3 totals 14 residues. CDR3 residues: CASSSRTGTYGYTF. In DNA form, the CDR3 reads TGTGCCAGCAGCTCGCGAACAGGGACCTATGGCTACACCTTC.

This rearrangement joins TRBV6-5 to TRBJ1-4; no reliable D call. The CDR3 covers 15 residues. Germline CDR1 reads MNHEY; CDR2 reads SVGAGI. Trimming left V 0 bases short and J 10 bases short, with 15 bases between. The CDR3 DNA reads TGTGCCAGCAGTTACTCATGGGATTCCATGGGAAAACTGTTTTTT. The encoded protein is CASSYSWDSMGKLFF.

V gene TRBV7-9 combines with J gene TRBJ2-2; D is perhaps TRBD2 (5 bases). Germline V gene sequence: CDR1 SEHNR, CDR2 FQNEAQ (reference sequence). The CDR3 totals 14 residues. V lost 7 bases to trimming and J lost 2 bases, with 11 bases between them. CDR3 loop: CASTISANTGELFF. The CDR3, as DNA: TGTGCCAGCACCATTAGCGCTAACACCGGGGAGCTGTTTTTT.

The rearrangement links TRBV12-3 or TRBV12-4 to TRBJ1-5; no firm D call. The CDR3 is 15 residues long. V was shortened by 1 base and J by 2 bases, with 9 bases between the two germline ends. DNA of the CDR3: TGTGCCAGCAGTTTAGAAAGGGTGGGCAATCAGCCCCAGCATTTT. Protein: CASSLERVGNQPQHF.

The chain couples TRBV12-3 or TRBV12-4 to TRBJ1-1, with D possibly TRBD1 on 5 matching bases. Trimming left V 3 bases short and J 0 bases short, with 11 bases between. The length of the CDR3 is 15 residues. The chain's CDR3 is CASSFGGSMNTEAFF. CDR3 in DNA: TGTGCCAGCAGTTTCGGGGGGAGCATGAACACTGAAGCTTTCTTT.

This clonotype showed up just a few times. The chain couples TRBV7-9 to TRBJ2-1; D might be TRBD1 (6 bases). The CDR3 length is 14 residues. CDR1 is SEHNR and CDR2 is FQNEAQ in the germline V gene (reference sequence). Trimming took off 5 bases at V and 11 bases at J, with 19 bases between the two ends. CDR3 sequence reads: CASSEGLGGTQQFF. CDR3 nucleotides: TGTGCCAGCAGCGAGGGGTTAGGGGGAACCCAGCAGTTCTTC.

This clonotype was seen ten or more times. The chain employs TRBV20-1 and TRBJ1-2; D is unclear. The CDR3 consists of 10 residues. Germline CDR1 is DFQATT and CDR2 is SNEGSKA (reference sequence). Trimming removed 2 bases at V and 9 bases at J, with 7 bases between. The chain's CDR3 is CSARLLSYTF. The DNA of the CDR3 is TGCAGTGCTAGACTTCTCAGCTACACCTTC.